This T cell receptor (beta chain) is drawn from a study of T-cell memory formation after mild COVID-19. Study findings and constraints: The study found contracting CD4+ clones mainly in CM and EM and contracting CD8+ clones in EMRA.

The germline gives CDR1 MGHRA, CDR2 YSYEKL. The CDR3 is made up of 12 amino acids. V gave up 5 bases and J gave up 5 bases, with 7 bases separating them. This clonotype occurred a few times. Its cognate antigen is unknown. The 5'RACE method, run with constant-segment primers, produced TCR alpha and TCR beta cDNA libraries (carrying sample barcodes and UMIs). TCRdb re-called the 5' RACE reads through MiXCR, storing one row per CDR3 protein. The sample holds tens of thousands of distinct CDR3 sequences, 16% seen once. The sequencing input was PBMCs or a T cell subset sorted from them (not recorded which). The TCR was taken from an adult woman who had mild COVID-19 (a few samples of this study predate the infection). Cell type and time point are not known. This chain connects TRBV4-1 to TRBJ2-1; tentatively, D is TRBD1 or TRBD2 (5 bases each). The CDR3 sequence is CASSEGNNEQFF. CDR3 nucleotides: TGCGCCAGCAGCGAGGGGAACAATGAGCAGTTCTTC.